The 26 T cell receptor beta chains below come from one sample, sequenced in a study of T cells in Graves' hyperthyroidism and ophthalmopathy. TCR beta CDR3 regions were amplified from RNA transcripts. The HTBI primer set was used in a first-round RT-PCR of the TCR CDR3. TCRdb re-called the multiplex PCR reads through MiXCR, storing one row per CDR3 protein. The sample records nearly 750,000 distinct CDR3 sequences, approximately 36% being singletons. Sequencing used blood. The receptor set was obtained from a woman aged 40 to 55 with Graves' hyperthyroidism.

The rearrangement links TRBV12-3 or TRBV12-4 to TRBJ1-6, with D possibly TRBD1 on 6 matching bases. V was trimmed by 8 bases and J by 9 bases, leaving 23 bases between them. The CDR3 is 16 amino acids. CDR3 in amino acids: CASGLRGGISGSPLHF. The CDR3 nucleotides read TGTGCCAGCGGCCTCAGAGGGGGGATCTCGGGTTCACCCCTCCACTTT.

The chain links TRBV20-1 to TRBJ2-5; TRBD1 matches 10 bases. Germline-derived CDR1 and CDR2 are DFQATT and SNEGSKA (reference sequence). CDR3 length: 14 amino acids. The trim removed 4 bases at V and 11 bases at J, leaving 13 bases unmatched. The DNA of the CDR3 is TGCAGTGCTACCGACAGGGGGCCCTCAGATACGCAGTACTTC. This sequence encodes CSATDRGPSDTQYF.

The rearrangement joins TRBV6-5 to TRBJ2-5; 7 nucleotides match TRBD2. The V and J ends lost 7 bases and 2 bases, in that order; junction bases with no gene match: 7. The germline V gene has CDR1 MNHEY and CDR2 SVGAGI. The CDR3 consists of 14 residues. CDR3 sequence: CASTPLAVQETQYF. CDR3 DNA sequence: TGTGCCAGCACCCCCCTAGCGGTACAAGAGACCCAGTACTTC.

The rearrangement uses TRBV6-1 and TRBJ2-2; D is uncertain. This CDR3 is 14 amino acids long. CDR1 and CDR2 from the germline V gene are MNHNS and SASEGT. With 6 bases removed from V and 3 bases from J, the gap between germline ends came to 11 bases. CDR3 sequence reads: CASRGPPYTGELFF. The CDR3 nucleotides read TGTGCCAGCAGAGGGCCTCCCTACACCGGGGAGCTGTTTTTT.

This clonotype was detected a few times. The chain uses TRBV12-3 or TRBV12-4 and TRBJ1-2; TRBD1 is a possible D gene (5 bases). The CDR3 length is 16 residues. V lost 3 bases to trimming and J lost 8 bases, with 22 bases between them. The CDR3 DNA follows: TGTGCCAGCAGTTTTCATCCGGGCGGCCGCGGGGACGGCTACACCTTC. Its translation: CASSFHPGGRGDGYTF.

The chain combines TRBV7-2 with TRBJ2-7, with 9 bases matching TRBD2. The J segment lost 7 bases and the V segment lost 5 bases, leaving 3 bases of the junction unmatched. Germline CDR1 SGHTA, CDR2 FQGNSA. The CDR3 has 12 amino acids. CDR3 DNA: TGTGCCAGCAGCCCCGGACTAGCGGAGCAGTACTTC. It codes for CASSPGLAEQYF.

This chain joins TRBV19 and TRBJ2-7; 7 nucleotides agree with TRBD1. Germline trimming cut 4 bases from V and 2 bases from J; bases unmatched to any gene: 11. The CDR3 is 16 residues long. Looked up from germline, CDR1 is LNHDA and CDR2 is SQIVND (reference sequence). CDR3 DNA: TGTGCCAGTAGTACTCTGATGACAGGGAAACCCTACGAGCAGTACTTC. Its translation: CASSTLMTGKPYEQYF.

The chain is built from TRBV6-1 and TRBJ2-2, with 8 bases identical to TRBD1. CDR1 is MNHNS, CDR2 SASEGT, per germline. This CDR3 region has 13 residues. The ends lost 8 bases at V and 7 bases at J; junction bases unmatched: 6. As DNA, the CDR3 is TGTGCCAGCCAACCGGACAGGGACGGGGAGCTGTTTTTT. This sequence encodes CASQPDRDGELFF.

This clonotype occurred many times. The gene calls are TRBV12-3 or TRBV12-4 and TRBJ1-5; D might be TRBD1 (6 bases). The CDR3 has 14 residues. Trimming removed 3 bases at V and 5 bases at J, with 11 bases between. This CDR3 is CASSLGAQDQPQHF. CDR3 DNA: TGTGCCAGCAGTTTGGGGGCCCAAGATCAGCCCCAGCATTTT.

This clonotype showed up many times. This chain links TRBV20-1 with TRBJ2-5; no reliable D call. The germline V and J ends were trimmed by 7 bases and 5 bases, with 8 bases remaining between them. The CDR3 consists of 10 residues. Germline assignment: CDR1 DFQATT and CDR2 SNEGSKA (reference sequence). The CDR3 spells CSVSRETQYF. As DNA, the CDR3 is TGCAGTGTCAGCCGGGAGACCCAGTACTTC.

This clonotype was observed a handful of times. The rearrangement joins TRBV27 to TRBJ2-7; D tentatively fits TRBD1 or TRBD2 (5 bases each). Looked up from germline, CDR1 is MNHEY and CDR2 is SMNVEV (reference sequence). The ends were cut back, 6 bases at V and 2 bases at J, with 14 bases in the middle. The CDR3 consists of 14 residues. This CDR3 reads CASRTGTGPYEQYF. The CDR3 region has the DNA TGTGCCAGCAGGACCGGGACGGGACCCTACGAGCAGTACTTC.

In this sample, this clonotype turned up many times. This chain uses TRBV5-4 with TRBJ2-7, with TRBD2 as a possible D gene (6 bases). Germline lookup yields CDR1 SGHNT and CDR2 YYREEE (reference sequence). V lost 4 bases and J lost 3, with 14 bases in between. This CDR3 is built from 14 residues. The DNA for the CDR3 is TGTGCCAGCAGCCCGACGACTAGTAACTACGAGCAGTACTTC. Amino acid sequence: CASSPTTSNYEQYF.

About this clonotype itself: This may come from a read error, since a much larger clone is one base off. The chain joins TRBV10-3 to TRBJ2-7, with 7 positions matching TRBD2. The trim removed 6 bases at V and 4 bases at J, leaving 6 bases unmatched. The CDR3 is made up of 13 amino acids. Germline-derived CDR1 and CDR2 are ENHRY and SYGVKD. CDR3 region: CAIRGGRTYEQYF. The DNA for the CDR3 is TGTGCCATCAGAGGCGGGAGAACTTACGAGCAGTACTTC.

A single count supports this clonotype. This clone may be a read error of a much larger clone one base away. V and J are TRBV10-3 and TRBJ1-2; D is unclear. Germline CDR1 and CDR2: ENHRY and SYGVKD. CDR3 length: 13 amino acids. V was trimmed by 2 bases and J by 2 bases, leaving 6 bases between them. The CDR3 loop reads CAISETRNYGYTF. CDR3 nucleotide sequence: TGTGCCATCAGTGAGACCAGAAACTATGGCTACACCTTC.

This clonotype occurred a few times. V usage is TRBV5-4 and J usage is TRBJ2-5, with D perhaps given as TRBD1 or TRBD2 (6 bases each). This CDR3 contains 16 residues. From germline, CDR1 is SGHNT and CDR2 YYREEE (reference sequence). Trimming left V 6 bases short and J 2 bases short, with 20 bases between. The chain's CDR3 is CASKLRGVNSQETQYF. The CDR3 nucleotides read TGTGCCAGCAAGCTTAGGGGGGTAAACTCACAAGAGACCCAGTACTTC. Filled out from reference TRBV5-4 and TRBJ2-5, the complete variable domain reads ETGVTQSPTHLIKTRGQQVTLRCSSQSGHNTVSWYQQALGQGPQFIFQYYREEENGRGNFPPRFSGLQFPNYSSELNVNALELDDSALYLCASKLRGVNSQETQYFGPGTRLLVL.

In the case of this clonotype: This may stem from a read error, because a much larger clone lies one nucleotide away. CDR3 sequence reads: CATSDLAGTGGLFF. CDR3 DNA sequence: TGTGCCACCAGTGATTTAGCGGGAACCGGGGGGCTGTTTTTT. The chain uses TRBV24-1 and TRBJ2-2, with 7 positions matching TRBD2. The CDR3 consists of 14 residues. CDR1 and CDR2 from the germline V gene are KGHDR and SFDVKD.

This clonotype appeared many times. The chain combines TRBV2 with TRBJ1-4, with unresolved D. The germline V gene has CDR1 SNHLY and CDR2 FYNNEI. V lost 2 bases and J lost 5, with 12 bases in between. The CDR3 loop spans 15 amino acids. The CDR3 coding sequence is TGTGCCAGCAGTGAATTCGGCGGTGGAAATGAAAAACTGTTTTTT. Residues: CASSEFGGGNEKLFF. Drawing the rest from reference TRBV2 and TRBJ1-4, the complete variable domain is EPEVTQTPSHQVTQMGQEVILRCVPISNHLYFYWYRQILGQKVEFLVSFYNNEISEKSEIFDDQFSVERPDGSNFTLKIRSTKLEDSAMYFCASSEFGGGNEKLFFGSGTQLSVL.

This clonotype turned up a few times. The rearrangement joins TRBV4-3 to TRBJ2-7, with D maybe TRBD2 (6 bases). V was shortened by 1 base and J by 2 bases, with 18 bases between the two germline ends. Germline CDR1 LGHNA, CDR2 YSLEER. The CDR3 extends over 17 amino acids. CDR3 in amino acids: CASSQVWGGSPTYEQYF. Written as DNA, the CDR3 is TGCGCCAGCAGCCAAGTTTGGGGAGGCAGCCCCACCTACGAGCAGTACTTC.

This chain links TRBV5-1 with TRBJ2-2; D is unresolved. The CDR3 covers 19 residues. CDR1 and CDR2 from the germline V gene are SGHRS and YFSETQ. The V and J ends lost 4 bases and 3 bases respectively, with 25 bases between them. This CDR3 is CASSRQYVPPTLDTGELFF. The DNA of the CDR3 is TGCGCCAGCAGCCGCCAATACGTCCCTCCGACCCTCGACACCGGGGAGCTGTTTTTT.

The chain combines TRBV11-2 with TRBJ2-3; no clear D gene. Looked up from germline, CDR1 is SGHAT and CDR2 is FQNNGV. V was shortened by 1 base and J by 4 bases, with 18 bases between the two germline ends. The CDR3 contains 17 residues. DNA for the CDR3: TGTGCCAGCAGCTTAGCGGAGTGGGCGTCGGGCCCAGATACGCAGTATTTT. It encodes CASSLAEWASGPDTQYF.

This chain joins TRBV19 and TRBJ1-5; tentative D call: TRBD1 (5 bases). V lost 7 bases and J lost 4, with 17 bases in between. CDR1 is LNHDA, CDR2 SQIVND, per germline (reference sequence). The CDR3 loop spans 15 amino acids. The CDR3, as DNA: TGTGCCAGTACGCCTGGGACCTTGGGAAATCAGCCCCAGCATTTT. Protein: CASTPGTLGNQPQHF.

The table lists this clonotype with many counts. The rearrangement joins TRBV2 to TRBJ1-2; no definite D call. V shed 7 bases and J shed 2 bases, with 11 bases lying between them. The CDR3 has 13 amino acids. The V gene's germline CDR1 is SNHLY and CDR2 FYNNEI. The DNA for the CDR3 is TGTGCCAGCACTTTGGACGGGAACTATGGCTACACCTTC. It translates to CASTLDGNYGYTF.

This clonotype was picked up one time. The chain uses TRBV24-1 and TRBJ2-5, with TRBD2 identical over 10 bases. Trimming at V came to 9 bases and at J to 5 bases, leaving 11 bases not matched to a gene. Per germline, CDR1 KGHDR and CDR2 SFDVKD. This CDR3 comprises 15 residues. In DNA form, the CDR3 reads TGTGCCACCGGCCCTAGCGGGAGAACTTCGGAGACCCAGTACTTC. Protein sequence: CATGPSGRTSETQYF.

In its sample, this clonotype was seen a few times. The chain recombines TRBV12-3 or TRBV12-4 with TRBJ1-5, with TRBD1 matching 10 bases. J gave up 7 bases and V 7 bases, and 7 bases lay outside the gene matches. This CDR3 contains 14 residues. The CDR3 nucleotides read TGTGCCAGCACCAGAGGGACAGGGGAACAGCCCCAGCATTTT. As protein: CASTRGTGEQPQHF.

V is TRBV20-1 and J is TRBJ2-2; TRBD1 agrees at 10 bases. V lost 5 bases to trimming and J lost 8 bases; unmatched junction nucleotides: 11. CDR1 and CDR2 (germline): DFQATT, SNEGSKA (reference sequence). The CDR3 loop spans 15 amino acids. In DNA form, the CDR3 reads TGCAGTGCTCGAAGACAGGGGGCTCGGCTAGGGGAGCTGTTTTTT. This translates into CSARRQGARLGELFF.

This clonotype was found many times. This sequence joins TRBV7-8 and TRBJ1-4; no clear D gene. CDR1 and CDR2 (germline): SGHVS, FQNEAQ. V shed 1 base and J shed 4 bases, with 13 bases lying between them. This CDR3 comprises 16 residues. CDR3 in DNA: TGTGCCAGCAGCTTAGGGCGGAGAACTTTTAATGAAAAACTGTTTTTT. Its translation: CASSLGRRTFNEKLFF.